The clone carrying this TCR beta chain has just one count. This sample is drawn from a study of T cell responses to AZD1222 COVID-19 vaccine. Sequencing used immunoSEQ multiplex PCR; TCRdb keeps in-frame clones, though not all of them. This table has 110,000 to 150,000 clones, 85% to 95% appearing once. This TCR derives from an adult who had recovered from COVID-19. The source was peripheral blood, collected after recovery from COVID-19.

The CDR3 here is CASSLDSYSPLHF. CDR3 bases: TGTGCCAGCAGCTTGGACAGCTATTCACCCCTCCACTTT. The chain has TRBV11-2 and TRBJ1-6, with a weak D call TRBD1 (6 bases). Trimming cost V 3 bases and J 8 bases, with 8 bases left between them. Germline loops: CDR1 SGHAT, CDR2 FQNNGV. The CDR3 loop spans 13 amino acids.